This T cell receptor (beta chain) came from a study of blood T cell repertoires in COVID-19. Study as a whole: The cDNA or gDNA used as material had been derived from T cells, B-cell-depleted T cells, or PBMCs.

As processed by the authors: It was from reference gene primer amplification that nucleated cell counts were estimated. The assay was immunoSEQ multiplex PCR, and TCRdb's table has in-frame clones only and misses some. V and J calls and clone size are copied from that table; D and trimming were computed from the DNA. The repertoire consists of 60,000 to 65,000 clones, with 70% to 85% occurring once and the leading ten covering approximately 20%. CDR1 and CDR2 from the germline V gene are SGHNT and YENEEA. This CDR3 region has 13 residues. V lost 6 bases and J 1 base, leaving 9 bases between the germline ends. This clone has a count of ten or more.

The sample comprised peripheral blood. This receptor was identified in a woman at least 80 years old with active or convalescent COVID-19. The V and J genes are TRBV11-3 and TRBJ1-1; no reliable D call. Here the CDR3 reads CASREPSNTEAFF. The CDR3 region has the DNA TGTGCCAGCAGGGAGCCCTCGAACACTGAAGCTTTCTTT.